These T cell receptor beta chains were read from a single sample in a study of post-analysis software for immune sequencing data. TCRdb analysed the PCR reads with MiXCR anew, one entry per CDR3 protein. The sample has more than 350,000 distinct CDR3 sequences; over 30% are singletons. The sequenced material came from blood. These receptors all stem from a girl aged 2-9 years with multiple sclerosis. Each CDR3 is given with its conserved first and last residue. Each record gives: V gene, J gene, CDR3 length, D gene, clone size, CDR3 protein, CDR3 DNA. D genes are given only for firm matches. The listing skips clone size in some rows; elsewhere it reads once, few, many or a size class.

>TRBV4-2|TRBJ1-5|16|-|-
CASSQEHPESNQPQHF
TGTGCCAGCAGCCAAGAGCATCCTGAGAGCAATCAGCCCCAGCATTTT
>TRBV7-6|TRBJ2-6|17|TRBD1|-
CASSSLDRGLGANVLTF
TGTGCCAGCAGCTCCCTGGACAGGGGGCTTGGGGCCAACGTCCTGACTTTC
>TRBV10-1|TRBJ2-1|14|TRBD1|-
CASSPGQGANEQFF
TGCGCCAGCAGCCCGGGACAGGGGGCCAATGAGCAGTTCTTC
>TRBV5-1|TRBJ2-1|15|-|-
CAGRQRVSSYNEQFF
TGCGCCGGCAGGCAGCGAGTGAGCTCCTACAATGAGCAGTTCTTC
>TRBV10-3|TRBJ1-2|13|-|few
CAISAGSYYGYTF
TGTGCCATCAGTGCAGGGAGTTACTATGGCTACACCTTC
>TRBV24-1|TRBJ2-1|14|TRBD1|-
CTTKTGGWDNEQFF
TGTACCACTAAAACAGGGGGCTGGGACAATGAGCAGTTCTTC
>TRBV18|TRBJ2-4|14|-|-
CASSPGRAKNIQYF
TGTGCCAGCTCACCGGGCAGAGCCAAAAACATTCAGTACTTC
>TRBV25-1|TRBJ1-2|14|TRBD1|-
CASSDPGGADGYTF
TGTGCCAGCAGTGACCCAGGGGGCGCAGATGGCTACACCTTC
>TRBV13|TRBJ2-4|16|TRBD1|once
CASSYRQGETKNIQYF
TGTGCCAGCAGCTACCGACAGGGGGAGACCAAAAACATTCAGTACTTC
>TRBV5-6|TRBJ1-2|11|-|-
CASRLGAGYTF
TGTGCCAGCAGGCTAGGGGCAGGCTACACCTTC
>TRBV20-1|TRBJ2-3|14|-|few
CSASSAGEGDTQYF
TGCAGTGCTAGTTCAGCGGGCGAGGGGGATACGCAGTATTTT
>TRBV28|TRBJ2-3|14|-|-
CASSLRGFGDTQYF
TGTGCCAGCAGTTTACGGGGGTTTGGAGATACGCAGTATTTT
>TRBV7-9|TRBJ2-1|14|-|-
CASSLPGLAYEQFF
TGTGCCAGCAGCTTACCGGGCCTAGCCTATGAGCAGTTCTTC
>TRBV6-5|TRBJ2-7|14|TRBD2|few
CASSPLAGPYEQYF
TGTGCCAGCAGCCCCCTAGCGGGACCCTACGAGCAGTACTTC
>TRBV9|TRBJ2-3|15|TRBD1|few
CASSPWDRRTDTQYF
TGTGCCAGCAGCCCGTGGGACAGGCGCACAGATACGCAGTATTTT
>TRBV28|TRBJ2-5|14|TRBD1|few
CASSTSGTGFAQYF
TGTGCCAGCAGTACATCCGGGACAGGGTTCGCCCAGTACTTC
>TRBV29-1|TRBJ1-2|12|-|few
CSVVEGASGYTF
TGCAGCGTTGTCGAGGGAGCTTCCGGCTACACCTTC
>TRBV7-2|TRBJ2-3|17|TRBD2|-
CASSLVRPAGTTDTQYF
TGTGCCAGCAGCTTAGTTCGCCCAGCGGGGACCACAGATACGCAGTATTTT
>TRBV20-1|TRBJ1-4|13|-|-
CSARETGPEKLFF
TGCAGTGCTAGAGAGACAGGCCCCGAAAAACTGTTTTTT
>TRBV7-9|TRBJ2-1|15|-|few
CASSLEVSRYNEQFF
TGTGCCAGCAGCTTAGAGGTTTCACGCTACAATGAGCAGTTCTTC
>TRBV28|TRBJ2-1|13|TRBD2|-
CASSVTSGFKQFF
TGTGCCAGCAGTGTAACTAGCGGATTCAAGCAGTTCTTC
>TRBV5-5|TRBJ2-3|16|-|few
CASSLIQGLSTDTQYF
TGTGCCAGCAGCTTGATTCAGGGCCTTAGCACAGATACGCAGTATTTT
>TRBV16|TRBJ1-2|14|-|once
CASSPNEWTEGYTF
TGTGCCAGCAGCCCCAACGAATGGACGGAAGGCTACACCTTC
>TRBV4-2|TRBJ2-7|15|TRBD2|-
CASSLRLAGAREQYF
TGTGCCAGCAGCCTCCGACTAGCGGGAGCGCGGGAGCAGTACTTC
>TRBV7-2|TRBJ2-3|14|-|-
CASSLFGVADTQYF
TGTGCCAGCAGCTTATTCGGGGTCGCAGATACGCAGTATTTT
>TRBV9|TRBJ1-5|14|-|-
CASSPGGAYQPQHF
TGTGCCAGCAGCCCGGGGGGCGCCTATCAGCCCCAGCATTTT
>TRBV29-1|TRBJ2-7|12|-|many
CSVGSISYEQYF
TGCAGCGTTGGCTCCATCTCCTACGAGCAGTACTTC
>TRBV28|TRBJ2-5|15|-|-
CASSSQTRRLETQYF
TGTGCCAGCAGTTCCCAGACTAGAAGATTAGAGACCCAGTACTTC
>TRBV20-1|TRBJ2-2|11|-|-
CSARDDRELFF
TGCAGTGCTAGAGATGATAGGGAGCTGTTTTTT
>TRBV4-2|TRBJ1-2|12|-|few
CASGDNGYGYTF
TGTGCCAGCGGGGACAATGGCTATGGCTACACCTTC
>TRBV7-9|TRBJ1-3|18|-|few
CASSLAQSRGARGNTIYF
TGTGCCAGCAGCTTAGCGCAGTCGAGGGGGGCGCGAGGAAACACCATATATTTT